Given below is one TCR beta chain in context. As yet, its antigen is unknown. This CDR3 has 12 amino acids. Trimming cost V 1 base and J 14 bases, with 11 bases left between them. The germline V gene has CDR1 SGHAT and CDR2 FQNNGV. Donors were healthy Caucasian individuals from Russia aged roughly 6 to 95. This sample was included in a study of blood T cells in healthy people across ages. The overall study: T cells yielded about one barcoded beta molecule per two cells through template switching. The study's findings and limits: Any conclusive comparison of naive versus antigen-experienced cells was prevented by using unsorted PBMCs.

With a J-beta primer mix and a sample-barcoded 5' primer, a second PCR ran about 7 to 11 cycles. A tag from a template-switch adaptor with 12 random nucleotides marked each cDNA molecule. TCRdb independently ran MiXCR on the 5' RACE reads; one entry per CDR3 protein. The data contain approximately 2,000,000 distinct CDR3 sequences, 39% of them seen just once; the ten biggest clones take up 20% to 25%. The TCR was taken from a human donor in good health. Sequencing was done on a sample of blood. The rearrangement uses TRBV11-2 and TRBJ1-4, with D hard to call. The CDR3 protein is CASSLVGRDLFF. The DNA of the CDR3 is TGTGCCAGCAGCTTAGTAGGGCGAGACCTGTTTTTT.